This T cell receptor beta chain was profiled in a study of T cells in Graves' hyperthyroidism and ophthalmopathy (dated by TCRdb to between 2018 and 2021). Concerning the study at large: Peripheral blood samples were taken at the time of initial diagnosis, prior to any treatment. A discovery cohort of approximately 97 patients, about 40 with Graves' ophthalmopathy and approximately 55 with stable Graves' hyperthyroidism, was used to find distinguishing TCR V-J signatures. Prospective prediction of ophthalmopathy was tested in an independent validation cohort of 18 to 20 hyperthyroidism patients and 15 to 17 patients who later progressed to ophthalmopathy. The 90 or so discovery patients were randomly split 7:3 into training and test sets. The study also compared thyroid tissue and blood T-cell repertoires from 6 or 7 Graves' hyperthyroidism patients. Once sampling was done, hyperthyroidism patients were given methimazole at a starting dose of 30 mg daily, whereas ophthalmopathy patients were given high-dose intravenous methylprednisolone. TCR Vbeta CDR3 sequencing of some 140 peripheral blood samples (43 ophthalmopathy, around 80 hyperthyroidism and roughly 17 progressor patients) is reported in the paper. The research as a whole found: In validation, the model predicted progression to ophthalmopathy a median of roughly 6.2 months before onset, with over 55% sensitivity and roughly 73% specificity. No statistical method was used to set the sample size in advance, and investigators knew the group allocation. Most expanded thyroid clonotypes (frequency above 0.001) were also detected in blood, suggesting blood repertoires may reflect thyroid immune responses. A model built on a 13 V-J signature distinguished ophthalmopathy from stable hyperthyroidism, reaching about 88% sensitivity and 81% to 83% specificity in cross-validation and 80%/75% in testing.

Amplification of TCR beta CDR3 regions was carried out from RNA transcripts. The TCR CDR3 was subjected to a first round of RT-PCR using the HTBI primer set and the Qiagen OneStep RT-PCR kit. A second multiplex PCR round built the libraries, followed by size selection and purification. The libraries were sequenced on an Illumina HiSeq2000 using paired-end 100 bp reads. Per the original workflow: Raw data were processed with SOAPnuke, discarding reads with adapters, uncalled bases, mean Phred below 15, or no exact constant-primer or identifier match. COPE v1.2.5 was used to merge high-quality paired reads, and clonotypes were defined as unique nucleotide sequences. MiTCR v1.1 was used to align the clonotypes against IMGT TRBV, TRBD and TRBJ reference segments. The analysis included only V-J combinations with a frequency above 0.0001, which together covered 99% to 99.2% of the repertoires. The TCS score was defined as F50 (clonal expansion) divided by E x V (chaos), with BLOSUM62-based TCRdist calculated between CDR3 peptides within each V-J. Welch's t-statistics and random forest reduced just over 500 V-J features to 10 to 15, which were used in a naive Bayes classifier (R e1071). TCRdb reanalyzed the raw reads on its own, using fastp at Q25 for trimming and MiXCR for clone calling, and kept in-frame beta chains. Every CDR3 protein is listed once, alongside the most common genes and DNA of its rows. The authors' filters were not applied to this entry. This sample holds more than 550,000 distinct CDR3 sequences; roughly a sixth were observed only once. The top ten hold 15% to 20% of the sample.

This clonotype was seen repeatedly, ten times or more. What this receptor recognizes is not known. Base quality data are lacking; no much larger clone is found one base away. A distance of 4 bases separates the germline ends of V and J, which lose 4 bases and 4 bases respectively. The CDR3 goes from the cysteine to the phenylalanine over 11 residues. Only CDR3 DNA remains: 33 bases, in frame from the first base. The hyperthyroidism patients were between 18 and 65 years old and newly diagnosed, with a disease duration of less than 2 months. The study excluded patients with uncontrolled infections, other autoimmune diseases, pregnancy or lactation. Clinical symptoms, serum thyroxine and TRAb, thyroid ultrasound, and orbital computed tomography formed the basis for the diagnoses. Blood from progressor patients was collected at the time of first diagnosis with hyperthyroidism, before any ophthalmopathy symptoms had appeared. PBMCs were isolated from 7.5 to 10 ml of fresh peripheral blood by Ficoll-Paque density gradient centrifugation. Progressor patients were initially diagnosed with Graves' hyperthyroidism and developed ophthalmopathy during follow-up. Total RNA was extracted with Trizol reagent, and quality was checked on an Agilent 2100 Bioanalyzer.

The clonotype originates from a woman aged 45-65 years with Graves' hyperthyroidism that later progressed to Graves' ophthalmopathy. The chain uses TRBV12-3 or TRBV12-4 and TRBJ2-5; no D gene call is confident. The sample taken for sequencing was blood. The CDR3 protein sequence reads: CASSWGETQYF. The bases are TGTGCCAGCAGTTGGGGAGAGACCCAGTACTTC.